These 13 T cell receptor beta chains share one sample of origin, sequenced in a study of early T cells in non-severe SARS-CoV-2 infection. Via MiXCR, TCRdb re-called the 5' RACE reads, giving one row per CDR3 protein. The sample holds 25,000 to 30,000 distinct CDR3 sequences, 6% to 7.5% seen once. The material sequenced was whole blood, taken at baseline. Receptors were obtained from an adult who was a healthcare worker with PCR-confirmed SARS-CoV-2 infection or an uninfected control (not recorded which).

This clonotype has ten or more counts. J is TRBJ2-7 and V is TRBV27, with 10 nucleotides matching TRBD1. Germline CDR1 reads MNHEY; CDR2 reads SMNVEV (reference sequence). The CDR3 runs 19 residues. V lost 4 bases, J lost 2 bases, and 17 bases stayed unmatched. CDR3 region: CASSSSSYDGQGGPYEQYF. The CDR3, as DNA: TGTGCCAGCAGTTCCTCCTCCTACGACGGACAGGGGGGGCCCTACGAGCAGTACTTC.

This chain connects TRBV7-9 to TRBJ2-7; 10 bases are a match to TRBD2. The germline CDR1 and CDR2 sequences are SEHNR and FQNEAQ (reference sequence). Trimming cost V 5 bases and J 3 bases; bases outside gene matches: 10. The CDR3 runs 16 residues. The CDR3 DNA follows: TGTGCCAGCAGCCGCCCGGGACTAGCGAAGAACTACGAGCAGTACTTC. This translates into CASSRPGLAKNYEQYF.

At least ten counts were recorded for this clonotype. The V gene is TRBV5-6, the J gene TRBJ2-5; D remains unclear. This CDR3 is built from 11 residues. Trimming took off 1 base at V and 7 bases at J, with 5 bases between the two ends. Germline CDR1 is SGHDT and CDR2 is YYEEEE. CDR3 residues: CASSLLGTQYF. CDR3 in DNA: TGTGCCAGCAGCTTGTTAGGGACCCAGTACTTC.

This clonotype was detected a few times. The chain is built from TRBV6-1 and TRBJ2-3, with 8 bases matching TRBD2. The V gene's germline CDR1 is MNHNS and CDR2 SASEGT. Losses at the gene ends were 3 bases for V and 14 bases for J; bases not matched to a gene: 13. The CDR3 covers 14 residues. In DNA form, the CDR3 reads TGTGCCAGCAGTGAGGTGGCGGGGGGCGGCCGGTTGTATTTT. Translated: CASSEVAGGGRLYF.

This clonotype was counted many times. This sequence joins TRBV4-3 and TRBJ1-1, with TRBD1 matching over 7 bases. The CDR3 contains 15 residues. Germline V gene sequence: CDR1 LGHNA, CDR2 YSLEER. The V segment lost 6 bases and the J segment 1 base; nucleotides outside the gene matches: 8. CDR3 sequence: CASRYSGGSNTEAFF. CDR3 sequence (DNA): TGCGCCAGCAGATACTCAGGGGGATCGAACACTGAAGCTTTCTTT.

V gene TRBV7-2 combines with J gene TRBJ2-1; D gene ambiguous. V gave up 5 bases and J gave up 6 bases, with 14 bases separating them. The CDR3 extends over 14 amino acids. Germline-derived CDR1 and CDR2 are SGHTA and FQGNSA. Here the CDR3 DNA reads TGTGCCAGCAGCCCAGGAGCCGCCGTCAATGAGCAGTTCTTC. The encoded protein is CASSPGAAVNEQFF.

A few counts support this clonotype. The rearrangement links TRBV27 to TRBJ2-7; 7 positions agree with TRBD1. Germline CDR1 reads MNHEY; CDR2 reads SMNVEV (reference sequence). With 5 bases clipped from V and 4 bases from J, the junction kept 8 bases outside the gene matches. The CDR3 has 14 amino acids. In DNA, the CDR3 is TGTGCCAGCAGTCAGAACAGGGGTACTTACGAGCAGTACTTC. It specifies CASSQNRGTYEQYF.

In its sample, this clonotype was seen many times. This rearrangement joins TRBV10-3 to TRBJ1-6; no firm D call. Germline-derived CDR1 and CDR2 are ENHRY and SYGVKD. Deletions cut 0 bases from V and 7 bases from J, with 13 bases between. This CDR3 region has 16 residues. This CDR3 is CAISESNGIQNSPLHF. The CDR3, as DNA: TGTGCCATCAGTGAGTCGAATGGGATCCAAAATTCACCCCTCCACTTT.

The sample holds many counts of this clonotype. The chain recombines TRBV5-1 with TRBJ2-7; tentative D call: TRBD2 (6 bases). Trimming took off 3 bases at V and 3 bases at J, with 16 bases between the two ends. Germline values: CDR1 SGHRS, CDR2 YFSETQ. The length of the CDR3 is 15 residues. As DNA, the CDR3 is TGCGCCAGCAGCTCCCTCGCGGGGACCGACTACGAGCAGTACTTC. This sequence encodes CASSSLAGTDYEQYF.

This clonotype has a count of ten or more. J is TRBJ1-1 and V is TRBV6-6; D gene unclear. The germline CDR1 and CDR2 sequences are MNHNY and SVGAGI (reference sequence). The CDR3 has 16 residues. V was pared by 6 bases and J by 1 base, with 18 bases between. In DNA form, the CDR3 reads TGTGCCAGCAGACCCAATTATATCACCTCGAACACTGAAGCTTTCTTT. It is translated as CASRPNYITSNTEAFF.

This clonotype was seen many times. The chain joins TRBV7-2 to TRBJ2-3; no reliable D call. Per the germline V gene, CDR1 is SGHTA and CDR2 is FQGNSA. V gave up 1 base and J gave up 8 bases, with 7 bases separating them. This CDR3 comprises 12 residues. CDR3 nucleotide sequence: TGTGCCAGCAGCTTAGATCTGGGTACGCAGTATTTT. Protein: CASSLDLGTQYF.

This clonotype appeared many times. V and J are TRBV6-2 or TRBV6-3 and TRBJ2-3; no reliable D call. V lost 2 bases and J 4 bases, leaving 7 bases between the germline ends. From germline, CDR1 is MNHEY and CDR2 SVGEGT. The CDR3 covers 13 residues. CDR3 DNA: TGTGCCAGCAGTTACCTACCCCCAGATACGCAGTATTTT. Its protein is CASSYLPPDTQYF.

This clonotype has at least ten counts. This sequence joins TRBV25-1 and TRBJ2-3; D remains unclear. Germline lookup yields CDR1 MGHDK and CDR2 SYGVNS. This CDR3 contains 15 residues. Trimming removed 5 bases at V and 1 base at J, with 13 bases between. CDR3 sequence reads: CASSLPGARTDTQYF. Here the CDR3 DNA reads TGTGCCAGCAGTCTCCCCGGCGCCCGCACAGATACGCAGTATTTT.